This T cell receptor (beta chain) emerged from a study of shared clonotypes between healthy human individuals. Produced via immunoSEQ multiplex PCR; TCRdb's table is partial and in-frame only. Of more than 550,000 clones in the sample, 55% to 75% were seen once. CDR1 is MNHEY and CDR2 is SMNVEV in the germline V gene (reference sequence). CDR3 length: 15 amino acids. Trimming removed 3 bases from V and 3 bases from J; junction bases left unmatched: 5. The specimen sequenced was memory CD4+ T cells sorted from blood. The subset: CD45RA-negative fraction. This TCR came from a woman aged 25 to 39 in good health. V and J are TRBV27 and TRBJ2-5, with 9 bases lining up with TRBD2. CDR3 nucleotides: TGTGCCAGCAGTTTGACTAGCGGAGGGGAAGAGACCCAGTACTTC. Protein sequence: CASSLTSGGEETQYF.